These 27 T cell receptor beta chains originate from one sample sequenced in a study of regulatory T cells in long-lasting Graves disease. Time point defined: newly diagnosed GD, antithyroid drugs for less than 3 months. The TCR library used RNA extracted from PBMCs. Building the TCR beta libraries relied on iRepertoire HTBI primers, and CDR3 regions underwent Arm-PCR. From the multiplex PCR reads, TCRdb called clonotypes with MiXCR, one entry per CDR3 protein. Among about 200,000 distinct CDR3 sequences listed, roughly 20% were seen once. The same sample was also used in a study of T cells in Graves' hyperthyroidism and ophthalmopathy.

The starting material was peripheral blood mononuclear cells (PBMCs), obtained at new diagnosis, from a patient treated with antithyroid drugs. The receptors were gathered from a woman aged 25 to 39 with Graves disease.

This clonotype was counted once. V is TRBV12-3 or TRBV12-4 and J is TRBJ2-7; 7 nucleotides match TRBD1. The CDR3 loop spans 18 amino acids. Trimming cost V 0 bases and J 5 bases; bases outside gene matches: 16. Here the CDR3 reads CASSLAQFPGQLINEQYF. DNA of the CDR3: TGTGCCAGCAGTTTAGCGCAATTCCCGGGACAGTTGATCAACGAGCAGTACTTC.

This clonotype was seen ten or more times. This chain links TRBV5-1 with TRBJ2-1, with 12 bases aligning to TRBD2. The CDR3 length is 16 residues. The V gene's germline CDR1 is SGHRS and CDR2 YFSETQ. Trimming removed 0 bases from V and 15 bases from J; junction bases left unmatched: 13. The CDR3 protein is CASSLDLGLAGGGPFF. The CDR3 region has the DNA TGCGCCAGCAGCTTGGATCTGGGGCTAGCGGGAGGGGGTCCGTTCTTC.

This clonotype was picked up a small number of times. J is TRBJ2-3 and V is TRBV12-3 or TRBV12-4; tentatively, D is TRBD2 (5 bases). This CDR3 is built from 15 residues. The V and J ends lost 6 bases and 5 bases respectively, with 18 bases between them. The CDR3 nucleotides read TGTGCCAGCAGCACTGTCGCCGCGGGTAGAGATACGCAGTATTTT. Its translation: CASSTVAAGRDTQYF.

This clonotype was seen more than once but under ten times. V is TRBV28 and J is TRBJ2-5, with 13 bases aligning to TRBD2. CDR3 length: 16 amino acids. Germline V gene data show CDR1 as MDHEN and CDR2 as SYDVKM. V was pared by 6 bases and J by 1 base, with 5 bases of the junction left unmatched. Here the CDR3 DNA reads TGTGCCAGCAGGCGGACTAGCGGGGGAGTCCAAGAGACCCAGTACTTC. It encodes CASRRTSGGVQETQYF.

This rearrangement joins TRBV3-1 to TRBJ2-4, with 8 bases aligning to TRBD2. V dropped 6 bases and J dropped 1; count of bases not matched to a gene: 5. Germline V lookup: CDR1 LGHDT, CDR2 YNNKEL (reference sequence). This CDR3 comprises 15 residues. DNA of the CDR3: TGTGCCAGCAGGCAGAGCGGGAGTGCCAAAAACATTCAGTACTTC. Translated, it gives CASRQSGSAKNIQYF.

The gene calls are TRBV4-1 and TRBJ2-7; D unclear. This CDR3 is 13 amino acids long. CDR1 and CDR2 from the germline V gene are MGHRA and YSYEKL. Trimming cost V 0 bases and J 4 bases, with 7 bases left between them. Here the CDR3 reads CASSQETVYEQYF. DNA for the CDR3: TGCGCCAGCAGCCAAGAAACAGTTTACGAGCAGTACTTC.

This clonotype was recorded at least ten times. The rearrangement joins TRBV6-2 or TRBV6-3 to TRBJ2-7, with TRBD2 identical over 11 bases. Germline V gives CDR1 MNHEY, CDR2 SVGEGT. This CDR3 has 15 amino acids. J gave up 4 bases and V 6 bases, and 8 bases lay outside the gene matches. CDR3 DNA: TGTGCCAGCAGCAAAGCAACTAGCGGGAGATACGAGCAGTACTTC. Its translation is CASSKATSGRYEQYF.

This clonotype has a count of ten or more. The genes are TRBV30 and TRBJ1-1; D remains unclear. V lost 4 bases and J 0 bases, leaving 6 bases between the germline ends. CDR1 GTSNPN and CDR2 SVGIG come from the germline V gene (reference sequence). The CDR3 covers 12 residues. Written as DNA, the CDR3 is TGTGCCTGGATAGCCCTGAACACTGAAGCTTTCTTT. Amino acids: CAWIALNTEAFF.

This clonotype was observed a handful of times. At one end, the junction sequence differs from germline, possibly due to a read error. The CDR3 sequence: CASSLSGSMNAEAFF. CDR3 sequence (DNA): TGTGCCAGCAGCTTATCGGGATCCATGAACGCTGAAGCTTTCTTT. The gene calls are TRBV7-3 and TRBJ1-1; D is uncertain. The germline CDR1 and CDR2 sequences are SGHTA and FQGTGA. The CDR3 loop spans 15 amino acids.

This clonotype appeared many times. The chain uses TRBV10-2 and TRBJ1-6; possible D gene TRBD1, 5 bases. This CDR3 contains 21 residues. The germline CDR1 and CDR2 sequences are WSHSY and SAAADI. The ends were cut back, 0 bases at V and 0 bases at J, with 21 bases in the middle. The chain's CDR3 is CASSESGPGHRPSSYNSPLHF. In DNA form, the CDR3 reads TGCGCCAGCAGTGAGTCGGGACCCGGACACCGACCTTCCTCCTATAATTCACCCCTCCACTTT.

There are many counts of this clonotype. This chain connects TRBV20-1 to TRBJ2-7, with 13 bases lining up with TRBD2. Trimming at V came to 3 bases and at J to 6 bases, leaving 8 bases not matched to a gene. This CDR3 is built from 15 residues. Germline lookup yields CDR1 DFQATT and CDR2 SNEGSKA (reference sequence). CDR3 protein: CSASPTTSGRIEQYF. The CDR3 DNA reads TGCAGTGCTAGTCCGACGACTAGCGGGAGGATCGAGCAGTACTTC.

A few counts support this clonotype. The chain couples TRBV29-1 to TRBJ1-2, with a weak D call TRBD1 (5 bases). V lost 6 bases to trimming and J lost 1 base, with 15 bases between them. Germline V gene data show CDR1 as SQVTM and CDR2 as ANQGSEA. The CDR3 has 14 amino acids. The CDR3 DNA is TGCAGCGTCGAGACGGGGGTGGGTAACTATGGCTACACCTTC. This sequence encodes CSVETGVGNYGYTF. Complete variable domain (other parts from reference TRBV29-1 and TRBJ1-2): SAVISQKPSRDICQRGTSLTIQCQVDSQVTMMFWYRQQPGQSLTLIATANQGSEATYESGFVIDKFPISRPNLTFSTLTVSNMSPEDSSIYLCSVETGVGNYGYTFGSGTRLTVV.

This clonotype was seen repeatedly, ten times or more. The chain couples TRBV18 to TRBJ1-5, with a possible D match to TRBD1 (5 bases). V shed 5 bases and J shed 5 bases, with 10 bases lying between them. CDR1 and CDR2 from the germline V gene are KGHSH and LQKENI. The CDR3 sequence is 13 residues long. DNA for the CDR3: TGTGCCAGCTCAGGGGACGTCGATCAGCCCCAGCATTTT. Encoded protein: CASSGDVDQPQHF.

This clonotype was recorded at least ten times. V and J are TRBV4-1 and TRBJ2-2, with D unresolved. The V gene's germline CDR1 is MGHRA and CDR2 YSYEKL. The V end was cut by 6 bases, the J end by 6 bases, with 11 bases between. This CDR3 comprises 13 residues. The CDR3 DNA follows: TGCGCCAGCAGAGAGACATTGTCCGGGGAGCTGTTTTTT. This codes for CASRETLSGELFF.

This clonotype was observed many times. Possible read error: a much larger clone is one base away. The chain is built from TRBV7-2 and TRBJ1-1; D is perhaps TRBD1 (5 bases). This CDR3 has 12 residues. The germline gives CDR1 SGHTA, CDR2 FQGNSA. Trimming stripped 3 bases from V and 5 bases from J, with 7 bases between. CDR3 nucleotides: TGTGCCAGCAGCTTCAGGGTGACTGAAGCTTTCTTT. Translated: CASSFRVTEAFF.

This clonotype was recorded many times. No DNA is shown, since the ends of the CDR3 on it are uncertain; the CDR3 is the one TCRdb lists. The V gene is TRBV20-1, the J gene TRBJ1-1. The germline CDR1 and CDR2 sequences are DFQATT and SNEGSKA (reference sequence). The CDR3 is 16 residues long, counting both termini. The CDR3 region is CSATPSLNTLNTEAFF.

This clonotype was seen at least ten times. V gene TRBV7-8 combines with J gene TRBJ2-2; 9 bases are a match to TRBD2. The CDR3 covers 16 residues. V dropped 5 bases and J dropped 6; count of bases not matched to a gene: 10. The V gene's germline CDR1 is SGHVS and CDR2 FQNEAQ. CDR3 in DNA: TGTGCCAGCAGCCGAACCCTTGCGGGGGGGCCCGGGGAGCTGTTTTTT. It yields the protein CASSRTLAGGPGELFF.

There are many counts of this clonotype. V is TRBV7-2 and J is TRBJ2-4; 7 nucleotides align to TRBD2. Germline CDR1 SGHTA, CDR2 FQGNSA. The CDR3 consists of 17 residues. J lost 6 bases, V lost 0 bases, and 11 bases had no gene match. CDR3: CASSLAGGSGGTNIQYF. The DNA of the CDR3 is TGTGCCAGCAGCTTAGCGGGCGGGAGTGGCGGGACAAACATTCAGTACTTC.

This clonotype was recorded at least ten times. CDR3 residues: CASRQGLDEQFF. In nucleotides, the CDR3 is TGCGCCAGCAGACAGGGTTTGGATGAGCAGTTCTTC. The rearrangement uses TRBV10-2 and TRBJ2-1; weak D call: TRBD1 (6 bases). Germline lookup yields CDR1 WSHSY and CDR2 SAAADI. The germline V and J ends were trimmed by 6 bases and 8 bases, with 11 bases remaining between them. The CDR3 extends over 12 amino acids.

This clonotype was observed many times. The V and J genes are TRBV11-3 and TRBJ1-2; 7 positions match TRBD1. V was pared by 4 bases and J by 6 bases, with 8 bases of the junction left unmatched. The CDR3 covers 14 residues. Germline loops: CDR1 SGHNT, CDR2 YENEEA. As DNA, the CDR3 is TGTGCCAGCAGCTCCGACAGGGAGTGGAATGGCTACACCTTC. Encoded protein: CASSSDREWNGYTF.

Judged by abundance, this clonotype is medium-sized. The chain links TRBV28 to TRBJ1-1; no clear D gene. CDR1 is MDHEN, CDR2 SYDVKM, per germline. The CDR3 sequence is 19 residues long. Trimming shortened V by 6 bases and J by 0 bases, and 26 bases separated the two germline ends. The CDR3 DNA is TGTGCCAGCAGCCTGGAGAATATTGGCCCCCACCTTTTGAACACTGAAGCTTTCTTT. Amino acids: CASSLENIGPHLLNTEAFF.

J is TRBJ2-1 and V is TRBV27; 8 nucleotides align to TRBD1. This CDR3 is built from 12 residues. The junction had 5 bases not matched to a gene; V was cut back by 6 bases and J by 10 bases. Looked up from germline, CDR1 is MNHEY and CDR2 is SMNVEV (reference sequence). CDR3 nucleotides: TGTGCCAGCAGCGGACAGGGCACGGAGCAGTTCTTC. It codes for CASSGQGTEQFF.

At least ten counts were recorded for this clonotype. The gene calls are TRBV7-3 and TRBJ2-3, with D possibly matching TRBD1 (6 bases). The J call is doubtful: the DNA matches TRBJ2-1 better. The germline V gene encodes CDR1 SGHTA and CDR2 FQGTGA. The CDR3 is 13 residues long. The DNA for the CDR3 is TGTGCCAGCAGCTCCACAGGGACGGGCGAGCAGTTCTTC. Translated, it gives CASSSTGTGEQFF.

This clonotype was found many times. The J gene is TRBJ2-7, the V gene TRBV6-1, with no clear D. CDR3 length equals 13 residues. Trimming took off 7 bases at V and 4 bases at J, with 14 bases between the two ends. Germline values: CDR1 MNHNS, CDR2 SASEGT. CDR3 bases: TGTGCCAGCACTCCCGATGGATTTTACGAGCAGTACTTC. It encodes CASTPDGFYEQYF.

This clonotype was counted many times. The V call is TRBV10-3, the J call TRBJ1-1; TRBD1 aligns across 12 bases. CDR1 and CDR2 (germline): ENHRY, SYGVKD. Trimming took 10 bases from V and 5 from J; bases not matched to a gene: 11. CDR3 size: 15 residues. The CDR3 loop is CATKGGQGAGTEAFF. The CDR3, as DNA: TGTGCCACCAAAGGGGGACAGGGGGCAGGTACTGAAGCTTTCTTT.

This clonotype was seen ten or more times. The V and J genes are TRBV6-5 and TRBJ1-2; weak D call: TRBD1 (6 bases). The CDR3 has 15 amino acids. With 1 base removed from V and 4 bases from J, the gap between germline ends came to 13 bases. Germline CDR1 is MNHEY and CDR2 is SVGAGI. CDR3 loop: CASSYLGGVGYGYTF. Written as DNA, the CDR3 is TGTGCCAGCAGTTACTTGGGGGGCGTTGGCTATGGCTACACCTTC.

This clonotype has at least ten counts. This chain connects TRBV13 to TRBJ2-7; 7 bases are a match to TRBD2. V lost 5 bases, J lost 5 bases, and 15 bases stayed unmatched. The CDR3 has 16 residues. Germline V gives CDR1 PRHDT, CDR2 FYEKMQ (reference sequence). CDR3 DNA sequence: TGTGCCAGCAGCCCTAATCCTAGCGGTGGTTTTAACGAGCAGTACTTC. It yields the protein CASSPNPSGGFNEQYF.